The entry below gives a single T cell receptor (beta chain) sequence along with its context. Here immunoSEQ multiplex PCR was the method, and the copy in TCRdb shows in-frame clones only, minus some. The table has about 89,000 clones, 94% seen once. The data belong to a study of T cell changes during pregnancy in multiple sclerosis. The CDR3 loop spans 15 amino acids. From germline, CDR1 is ENHRY and CDR2 SYGVKD. With V trimmed by 7 bases and J by 2 bases, 9 bases remained unmatched. This sample comprised peripheral blood, obtained in the third trimester of pregnancy. The V and J genes are TRBV10-3 and TRBJ2-3; 7 bases match TRBD1. The source of this sequence is a female donor with multiple sclerosis, enrolled in a pregnancy study. CDR3 protein: CAINPRGQLTDTQYF. Here the CDR3 DNA reads TGTGCCATCAACCCAAGGGGACAGCTCACAGATACGCAGTATTTT.